The 20 T cell receptor beta chains below were found in one sample sequenced in a study of T cell responses to AZD1222 COVID-19 vaccine. The assay was immunoSEQ multiplex PCR, and TCRdb's table has in-frame clones only and misses some. The data hold about 60,000 clones, with more than 65% observed a single time. The sample in question was peripheral blood, obtained on day 0 of AZD1222 vaccination. The receptors originated from an adult in good health.

V usage is TRBV7-9 and J usage is TRBJ2-1, with D unclear. Germline V gives CDR1 SEHNR, CDR2 FQNEAQ (reference sequence). The CDR3 consists of 15 residues. V was trimmed by 4 bases and J by 2 bases, leaving 12 bases between them. CDR3 loop: CASSSGPIPYNEQFF. In DNA, the CDR3 is TGTGCCAGCAGCTCAGGCCCCATTCCCTACAATGAGCAGTTCTTC.

The rearrangement links TRBV18 to TRBJ2-3; 10 nucleotides agree with TRBD1. Germline V gives CDR1 KGHSH, CDR2 LQKENI. The length of the CDR3 is 15 residues. The ends lost 4 bases at V and 4 bases at J; junction bases unmatched: 5. The CDR3 nucleotides read TGTGCCAGCTCACTGGGACAGGGGCGGGCAGATACGCAGTATTTT. Amino acids: CASSLGQGRADTQYF.

The J gene is TRBJ1-1, the V gene TRBV9; possibly TRBD1 for D (5 bases). The CDR3 extends over 15 amino acids. CDR1 and CDR2 from the germline V gene are SGDLS and YYNGEE. V lost 0 bases and J 0 bases, leaving 9 bases between the germline ends. The CDR3 loop is CASSVAQGMNTEAFF. In DNA form, the CDR3 reads TGTGCCAGCAGCGTAGCTCAGGGTATGAACACTGAAGCTTTCTTT.

V usage is TRBV7-2 and J usage is TRBJ1-5; maybe TRBD1 (5 bases). This CDR3 region has 15 residues. Germline V gene sequence: CDR1 SGHTA, CDR2 FQGNSA. V lost 2 bases and J lost 4, with 12 bases in between. CDR3 DNA: TGTGCCAGCAGCTTACAGGGTTTCAGAAATCAGCCCCAGCATTTT. This gives the protein CASSLQGFRNQPQHF.

The rearrangement joins TRBV19 to TRBJ2-1, with 8 bases matching TRBD1. The CDR3 is 14 amino acids. Germline-derived CDR1 and CDR2 are LNHDA and SQIVND (reference sequence). The V gene end was trimmed by 3 bases and the J gene end by 9 bases; junction bases not matched to a gene: 7. The CDR3 nucleotides read TGTGCCAGTAGTATTGGACAGGGTCTCGGTGAGCAGTTCTTC. Residues: CASSIGQGLGEQFF.

The CDR3 region is CASSLFLGLAGFRPFF. For the CDR3, the DNA is TGTGCCAGCAGCTTATTTTTGGGACTAGCGGGATTTCGGCCGTTCTTC. The chain employs TRBV7-9 and TRBJ2-1; the match to TRBD2 covers 13 bases. The CDR3 is 16 residues long. CDR1 is SEHNR and CDR2 is FQNEAQ in the germline V gene (reference sequence). V shed 2 bases, J shed 15 bases, and the junction held 13 bases outside the gene matches.

The chain uses TRBV7-2 and TRBJ2-5; TRBD1 matches at 7 bases. The CDR3 is 15 residues long. V shed 2 bases and J 6 bases; nucleotides not matched to a gene: 9. Germline lookup yields CDR1 SGHTA and CDR2 FQGNSA. The CDR3, as DNA: TGTGCCAGCAGCTTAAGGGACAGCCTTGTGAAGACCCAGTACTTC. Encoded protein: CASSLRDSLVKTQYF.

The rearrangement links TRBV2 to TRBJ2-5, with 7 bases fitting TRBD1. With V trimmed by 0 bases and J by 5 bases, 3 bases remained unmatched. This CDR3 comprises 14 residues. Germline values: CDR1 SNHLY, CDR2 FYNNEI. The CDR3 reads CASSEATGRETQYF. DNA of the CDR3: TGTGCCAGCAGTGAAGCGACAGGGCGTGAGACCCAGTACTTC.

The rearrangement joins TRBV6-5 to TRBJ1-2; D remains ambiguous. From germline, CDR1 is MNHEY and CDR2 SVGAGI. The CDR3 is made up of 13 amino acids. Trimming pared 2 bases from V and 4 bases from J, leaving 8 bases between. CDR3 coding DNA: TGTGCCAGCAGTTACGGGGAGAGCTATGGCTACACCTTC. This codes for CASSYGESYGYTF.

This chain joins TRBV7-3 and TRBJ2-6; D gene unclear. The CDR3 length is 14 residues. Between the trimmed V and J ends, which lost 5 bases and 4 bases, there was a span of 9 bases. CDR1 is SGHTA, CDR2 FQGTGA, per germline. Here the CDR3 reads CASSPIGGANVLTF. The CDR3 nucleotides are TGTGCCAGCAGCCCCATAGGGGGGGCCAACGTCCTGACTTTC. Complete variable domain (other parts from reference TRBV7-3 and TRBJ2-6): GAGVSQTPSNKVTEKGKYVELRCDPISGHTALYWYRQSLGQGPEFLIYFQGTGAADDSGLPNDRFFAVRPEGSVSTLKIQRTERGDSAVYLCASSPIGGANVLTFGAGSRLTVL.

The genes are TRBV24-1 and TRBJ1-1; no definite D call. V was clipped by 3 bases and J by 4 bases, with 8 bases between them. The CDR3 length is 13 residues. CDR1 is KGHDR, CDR2 SFDVKD, per germline. In DNA, the CDR3 is TGTGCCACCAGTGATATCGACGGCACTGAAGCTTTCTTT. It encodes CATSDIDGTEAFF.

The rearrangement links TRBV19 to TRBJ2-4; possibly TRBD1 for D (6 bases). CDR3 size: 16 residues. Germline-derived CDR1 and CDR2 are LNHDA and SQIVND (reference sequence). V gave up 4 bases and J gave up 5 bases, with 18 bases separating them. CDR3 protein: CASSTQGWERQNIQYF. CDR3 sequence (DNA): TGTGCCAGTAGTACCCAGGGGTGGGAGCGGCAAAACATTCAGTACTTC.

The V call is TRBV11-2, the J call TRBJ2-4, with TRBD1 as a possible D gene (7 bases). Trimming removed 1 base from V and 5 bases from J, with 9 bases in between. The CDR3 is 14 residues long. Germline V CDR1 and CDR2: SGHAT, FQNNGV. CDR3 nucleotides: TGTGCCAGCAGCTTAGCAGGGGGGCAAAACATTCAGTACTTC. Encoded protein: CASSLAGGQNIQYF.

The chain couples TRBV4-1 to TRBJ2-7, with 9 bases lining up with TRBD1. The CDR3 is 16 residues long. V shed 1 base and J 5 bases; nucleotides not matched to a gene: 9. CDR1 and CDR2 (germline): MGHRA, YSYEKL. The CDR3 bases are TGCGCCAGCAGCCAAGCGGGGACAGGGAGGATCAACGAGCAGTACTTC. Translated, it gives CASSQAGTGRINEQYF.

The gene calls are TRBV28 and TRBJ2-3, with TRBD2 identical over 7 bases. Germline CDR1 reads MDHEN; CDR2 reads SYDVKM. The CDR3 contains 14 residues. V lost 6 bases and J lost 4; bases outside the gene matches: 7. The CDR3 nucleotides are TGTGCCAGCAGCTATACTAGCGTTGCAGATACGCAGTATTTT. The encoded protein is CASSYTSVADTQYF.

The table lists this clone with a few counts. The chain links TRBV7-2 to TRBJ1-5; TRBD1 matches at 9 bases. Trimming removed 5 bases from V and 4 bases from J; junction bases left unmatched: 6. The germline V gene has CDR1 SGHTA and CDR2 FQGNSA. CDR3 length: 15 amino acids. CDR3 sequence (DNA): TGTGCCAGCAGCCAGTGGGGACAGGGTAATCAGCCCCAGCATTTT. It translates to CASSQWGQGNQPQHF.

The V and J genes are TRBV27 and TRBJ2-7, with 8 bases fitting TRBD1. The V segment lost 5 bases and the J segment 6 bases; nucleotides outside the gene matches: 6. CDR3 length: 13 residues. The germline gives CDR1 MNHEY, CDR2 SMNVEV (reference sequence). The CDR3 loop is CASSPDRGAEQYF. The DNA for the CDR3 is TGTGCCAGCAGTCCCGACAGGGGCGCCGAGCAGTACTTC.

The V and J genes are TRBV6-5 and TRBJ2-7, with 7 positions matching TRBD1. Per germline, CDR1 MNHEY and CDR2 SVGAGI. The junction had 2 bases not matched to a gene; V was cut back by 0 bases and J by 0 bases. The CDR3 sequence is 15 residues long. The CDR3 nucleotides are TGTGCCAGCAGTTACTCGAGACAGGGCTCCTACGAGCAGTACGTC. It yields the protein CASSYSRQGSYEQYV.

This chain connects TRBV19 to TRBJ2-1; a weak D match, TRBD1 (5 bases). CDR1 and CDR2 (germline): LNHDA, SQIVND (reference sequence). The CDR3 covers 12 residues. V gave up 6 bases and J gave up 6 bases, with 9 bases separating them. In nucleotides, the CDR3 is TGTGCCAGTAGCCGAACAGGCAATGAGCAGTTCTTC. This encodes CASSRTGNEQFF.

This clone was seen just once. The gene calls are TRBV7-2 and TRBJ2-3, with D unresolved. In germline, CDR1 is SGHTA, CDR2 FQGNSA. Trimming stripped 1 base from V and 3 bases from J, with 14 bases between. CDR3 length: 16 residues. CDR3 loop: CASSLGVFSWTDTQYF. The CDR3 nucleotides are TGTGCCAGCAGCTTAGGGGTCTTCAGCTGGACAGATACGCAGTATTTT. Based on the CDR3 plus reference TRBV7-2 and TRBJ2-3, the full variable domain is GAGVSQSPSNKVTEKGKDVELRCDPISGHTALYWYRQSLGQGLEFLIYFQGNSAPDKSGLPSDRFSAERTGGSVSTLTIQRTQQEDSAVYLCASSLGVFSWTDTQYFGPGTRLTVL.